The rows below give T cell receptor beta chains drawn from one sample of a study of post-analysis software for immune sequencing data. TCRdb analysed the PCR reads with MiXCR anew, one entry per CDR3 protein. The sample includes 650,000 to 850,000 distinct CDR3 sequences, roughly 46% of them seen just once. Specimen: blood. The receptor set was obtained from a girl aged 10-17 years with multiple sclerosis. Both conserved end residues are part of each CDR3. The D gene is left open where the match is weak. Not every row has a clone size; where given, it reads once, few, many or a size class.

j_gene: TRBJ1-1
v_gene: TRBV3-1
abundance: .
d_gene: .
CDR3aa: CASSQGTGLGTEAFF
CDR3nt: TGTGCCAGCAGCCAAGGAACAGGGTTGGGCACTGAAGCTTTCTTT

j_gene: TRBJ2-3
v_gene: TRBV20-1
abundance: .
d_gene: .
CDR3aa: CSASGSRRADTQYF
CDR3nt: TGCAGTGCTAGCGGGAGTCGGCGGGCAGATACGCAGTATTTT

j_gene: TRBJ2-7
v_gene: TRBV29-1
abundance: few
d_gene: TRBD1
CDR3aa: CSVERGTGGESREQYF
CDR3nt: TGCAGCGTCGAGAGAGGGACAGGGGGTGAGTCGAGGGAGCAGTACTTC

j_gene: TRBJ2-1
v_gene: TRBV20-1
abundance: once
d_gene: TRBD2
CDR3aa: CSARGPLAGEPGKHNEQFF
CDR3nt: TGCAGTGCTAGAGGGCCGCTAGCGGGAGAACCCGGCAAACACAATGAGCAGTTCTTC

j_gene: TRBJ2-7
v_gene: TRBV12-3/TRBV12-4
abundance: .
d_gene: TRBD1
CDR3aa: CASRLTGGSSYEQYF
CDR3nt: TGTGCCAGCAGACTGACAGGGGGTTCCTCCTACGAGCAGTACTTC

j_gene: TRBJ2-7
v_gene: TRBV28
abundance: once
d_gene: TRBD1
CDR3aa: CASSLTGVPYEQYF
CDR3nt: TGTGCCAGCAGTCTGACAGGGGTACCCTACGAGCAGTACTTC

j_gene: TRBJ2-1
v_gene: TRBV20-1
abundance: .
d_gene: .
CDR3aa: CSARGLTSYNEQFF
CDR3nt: TGCAGTGCTCGTGGGCTTACATCCTACAATGAGCAGTTCTTC

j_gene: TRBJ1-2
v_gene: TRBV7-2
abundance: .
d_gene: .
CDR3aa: CASSWGGGSGYTF
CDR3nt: TGTGCCAGCAGCTGGGGCGGAGGCTCGGGCTACACCTTC

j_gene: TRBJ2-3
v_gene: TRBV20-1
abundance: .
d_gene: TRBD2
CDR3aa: CSASRGEGADTQYF
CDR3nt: TGCAGTGCCAGCCGGGGGGAGGGCGCAGATACGCAGTATTTT

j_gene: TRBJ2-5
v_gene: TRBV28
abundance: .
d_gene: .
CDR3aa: CASSLPLALQTQYF
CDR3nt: TGTGCCAGCAGTTTACCGCTAGCGCTGCAGACCCAGTACTTC

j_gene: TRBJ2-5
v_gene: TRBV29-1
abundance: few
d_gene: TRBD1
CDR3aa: CSVPSGTAQETQYF
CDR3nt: TGCAGCGTACCCTCCGGGACAGCCCAAGAGACCCAGTACTTC

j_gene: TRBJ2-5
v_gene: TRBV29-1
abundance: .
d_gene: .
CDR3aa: CSVVFLGAGETQYF
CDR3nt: TGCAGCGTTGTTTTTCTGGGGGCTGGGGAGACCCAGTACTTC

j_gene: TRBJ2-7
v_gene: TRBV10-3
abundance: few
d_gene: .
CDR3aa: CAISDRTDSYEQYF
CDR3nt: TGTGCCATCAGTGATCGCACGGACTCCTACGAGCAGTACTTC

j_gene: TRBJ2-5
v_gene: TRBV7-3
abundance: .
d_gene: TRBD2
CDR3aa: CASSQEWLAGKETQYF
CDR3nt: TGTGCCAGCAGCCAAGAGTGGTTAGCGGGGAAAGAGACCCAGTACTTC

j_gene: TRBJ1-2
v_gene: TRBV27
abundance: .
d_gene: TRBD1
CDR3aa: CASSNFQGDSSRASNGYTF
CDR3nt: TGTGCCAGCAGCAACTTTCAGGGGGACTCATCACGGGCGTCTAATGGCTACACCTTC

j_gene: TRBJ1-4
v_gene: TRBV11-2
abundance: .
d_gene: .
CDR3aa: CASATSSGATKEKLFF
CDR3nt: TGTGCCAGCGCCACATCGTCTGGGGCAACGAAAGAAAAACTGTTTTTT

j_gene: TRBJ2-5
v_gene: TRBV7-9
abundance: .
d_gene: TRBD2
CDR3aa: CASSTGTSGQETQYF
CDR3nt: TGTGCCAGCAGCACCGGGACTAGCGGCCAAGAGACCCAGTACTTC

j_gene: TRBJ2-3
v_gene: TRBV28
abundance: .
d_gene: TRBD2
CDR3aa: CASSFSGGRAGNTQYF
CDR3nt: TGTGCCAGCAGTTTTTCCGGCGGGAGGGCCGGGAATACGCAGTATTTT

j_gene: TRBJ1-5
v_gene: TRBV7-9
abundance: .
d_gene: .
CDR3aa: CASSLEASNQPQHF
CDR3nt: TGTGCCAGCAGCTTAGAGGCTAGCAATCAGCCCCAGCATTTT

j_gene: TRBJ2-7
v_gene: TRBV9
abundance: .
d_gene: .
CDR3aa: CASSAGTNPYEQYF
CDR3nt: TGTGCCAGCAGCGCCGGGACGAACCCCTACGAGCAGTACTTC

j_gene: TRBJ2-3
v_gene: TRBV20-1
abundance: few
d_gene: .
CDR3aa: CSARGSGTTLSDTQYF
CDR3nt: TGCAGTGCTAGAGGGAGTGGGACCACCCTGTCAGATACGCAGTATTTT

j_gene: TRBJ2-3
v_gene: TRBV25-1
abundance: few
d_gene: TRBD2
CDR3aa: CASSEDLAGAGTDTQYF
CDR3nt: TGTGCCAGCAGTGAGGACCTAGCGGGAGCTGGCACAGATACGCAGTATTTT

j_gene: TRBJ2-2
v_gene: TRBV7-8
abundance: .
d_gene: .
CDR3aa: CASSPSRGVNTGELFF
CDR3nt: TGTGCCAGCAGCCCCTCCCGCGGTGTGAACACCGGGGAGCTGTTTTTT

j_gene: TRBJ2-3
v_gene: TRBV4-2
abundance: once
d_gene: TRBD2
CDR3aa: CASSRSGGLAITDTQYF
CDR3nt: TGTGCCAGCAGCCGTTCGGGGGGACTAGCGATCACAGATACGCAGTATTTT

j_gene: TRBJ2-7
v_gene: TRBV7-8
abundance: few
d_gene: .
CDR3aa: CASSSRDTDYEQYF
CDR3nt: TGTGCCAGCAGTTCGAGGGACACCGACTACGAGCAGTACTTC

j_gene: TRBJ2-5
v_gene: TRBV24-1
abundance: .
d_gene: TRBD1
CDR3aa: CATSAPTGGGETQYF
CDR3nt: TGTGCCACCAGTGCTCCCACAGGGGGCGGAGAGACCCAGTACTTC

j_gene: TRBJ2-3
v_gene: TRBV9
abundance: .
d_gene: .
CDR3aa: CASSVSPDTEYF
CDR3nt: TGTGCCAGCAGCGTATCCCCAGATACGGAGTATTTT

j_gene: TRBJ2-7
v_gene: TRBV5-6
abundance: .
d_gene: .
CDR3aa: CASSLNLAVEQYF
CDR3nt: TGTGCCAGCAGCTTGAATCTAGCCGTCGAGCAGTACTTC

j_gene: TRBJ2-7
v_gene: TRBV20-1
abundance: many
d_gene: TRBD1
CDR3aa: CSARGPDRDLEQYF
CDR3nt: TGCAGTGCTAGAGGACCTGACAGGGATCTAGAGCAGTACTTC

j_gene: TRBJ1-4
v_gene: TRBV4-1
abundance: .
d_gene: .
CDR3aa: CASSQDSGDATNEKLFF
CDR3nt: TGCGCCAGCAGCCAAGATTCTGGGGACGCAACTAATGAAAAACTGTTTTTT

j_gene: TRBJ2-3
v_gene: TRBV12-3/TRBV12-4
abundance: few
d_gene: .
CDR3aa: CASSRRGQKFADTQYF
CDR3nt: TGTGCCAGCAGTCGTCGCGGACAGAAATTTGCAGATACGCAGTATTTT

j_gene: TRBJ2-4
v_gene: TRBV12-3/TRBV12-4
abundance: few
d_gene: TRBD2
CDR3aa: CASRREGGSSLGAKNIQYF
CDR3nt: TGTGCCAGCCGTCGGGAGGGCGGGAGCAGCCTCGGGGCCAAAAACATTCAGTACTTC

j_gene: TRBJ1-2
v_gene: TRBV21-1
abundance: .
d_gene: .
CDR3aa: CASSSPRGQSYGYTF
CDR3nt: TGTGCCAGCAGCTCCCCGAGGGGGCAAAGCTATGGCTACACCTTC

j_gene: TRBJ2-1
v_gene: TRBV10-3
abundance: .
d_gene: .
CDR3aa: CAISPQANYNEQFF
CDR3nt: TGTGCCATCAGTCCTCAAGCTAACTACAATGAGCAGTTCTTC

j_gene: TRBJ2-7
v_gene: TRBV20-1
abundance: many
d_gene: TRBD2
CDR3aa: CSANRGRLPYEQYF
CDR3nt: TGCAGTGCCAATCGCGGGAGACTTCCCTACGAGCAGTACTTC

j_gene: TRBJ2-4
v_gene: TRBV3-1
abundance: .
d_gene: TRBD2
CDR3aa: CASSQASGRGNIQYF
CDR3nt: TGTGCCAGCAGCCAAGCTAGCGGCCGCGGGAACATTCAGTACTTC

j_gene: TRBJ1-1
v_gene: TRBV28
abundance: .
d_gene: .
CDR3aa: CASRYRAEAFF
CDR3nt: TGTGCCAGCAGGTACAGGGCCGAAGCTTTCTTT

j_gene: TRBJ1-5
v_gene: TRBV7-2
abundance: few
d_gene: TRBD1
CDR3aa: CASSPRQGVSAQHF
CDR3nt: TGTGCCAGCAGCCCCCGACAGGGGGTAAGCGCCCAGCATTTT

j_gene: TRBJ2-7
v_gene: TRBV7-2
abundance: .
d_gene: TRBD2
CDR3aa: CASSFPGTRAREQYF
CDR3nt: TGTGCCAGCAGCTTTCCCGGGACTAGGGCGCGGGAGCAGTACTTC

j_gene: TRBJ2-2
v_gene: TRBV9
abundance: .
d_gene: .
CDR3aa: CASSALGGEPGELFF
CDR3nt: TGTGCCAGCAGTGCCCTTGGGGGAGAGCCCGGGGAGCTGTTTTTT

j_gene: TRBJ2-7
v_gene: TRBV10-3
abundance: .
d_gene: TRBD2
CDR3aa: CATKLRAGERNEQYF
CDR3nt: TGTGCCACCAAGCTAAGGGCGGGGGAGCGGAACGAGCAGTACTTC

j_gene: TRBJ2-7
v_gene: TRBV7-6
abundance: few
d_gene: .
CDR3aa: CASSRRQSTYEQYF
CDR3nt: TGTGCCAGCAGCCGAAGACAGAGTACCTACGAGCAGTACTTC

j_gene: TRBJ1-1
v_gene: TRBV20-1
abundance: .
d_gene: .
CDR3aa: CSASAWERNTEAFF
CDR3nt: TGCAGTGCTAGCGCCTGGGAGAGGAACACTGAAGCTTTCTTT

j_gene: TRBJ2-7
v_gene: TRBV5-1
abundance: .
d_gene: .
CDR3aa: CASSKEGVSYNEQYF
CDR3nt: TGCGCCAGCTCTAAGGAGGGGGTATCCTACAATGAGCAGTACTTC

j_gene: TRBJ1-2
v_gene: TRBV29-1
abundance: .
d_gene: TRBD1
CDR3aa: CSVGPGQANYGYTF
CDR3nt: TGCAGCGTTGGACCGGGACAGGCTAACTATGGCTACACCTTC

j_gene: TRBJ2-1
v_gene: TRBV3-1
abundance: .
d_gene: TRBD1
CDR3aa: CASSQASGTGLAYNEQFF
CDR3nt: TGTGCCAGCAGCCAAGCCTCAGGGACAGGGCTGGCCTACAATGAGCAGTTCTTC

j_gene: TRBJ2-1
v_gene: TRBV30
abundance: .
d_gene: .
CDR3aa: CAWSVLGSYEQFF
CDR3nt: TGTGCCTGGAGTGTACTGGGGTCCTATGAGCAGTTCTTC

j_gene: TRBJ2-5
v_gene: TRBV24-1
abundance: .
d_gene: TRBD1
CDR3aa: CATSDFRTGKETQYF
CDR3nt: TGTGCCACCAGTGATTTCCGGACAGGAAAAGAGACCCAGTACTTC

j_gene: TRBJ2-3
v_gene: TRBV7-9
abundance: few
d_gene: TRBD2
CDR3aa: CASSFMAGVPDTQYF
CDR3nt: TGTGCCAGCAGCTTTATGGCGGGAGTCCCGGATACGCAGTATTTT

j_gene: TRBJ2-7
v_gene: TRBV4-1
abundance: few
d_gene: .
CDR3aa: CASSGNVVGSYEQYF
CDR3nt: TGCGCCAGCAGCGGAAACGTCGTCGGATCTTACGAGCAGTACTTC

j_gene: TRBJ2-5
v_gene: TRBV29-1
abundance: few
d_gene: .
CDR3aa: CSVEDQGRGGETQYF
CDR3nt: TGCAGCGTTGAAGACCAGGGTCGGGGTGGAGAGACCCAGTACTTC

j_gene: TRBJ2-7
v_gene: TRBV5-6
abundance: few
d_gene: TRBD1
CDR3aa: CASSLVGTVDEQYF
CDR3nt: TGTGCCAGCAGCTTGGTTGGGACAGTCGACGAGCAGTACTTC